The clone carrying this TCR beta chain appeared a single time. The antigen is undetermined. This sample was included in a study of cytotoxic CD8 clonotypes in ibrutinib-treated CLL. Whole-study context: Of the patients, over ten were relapsed/refractory, some 15 treatment-naive and fewer than 18 IGHV unmutated. The study, taken as a whole, reports: Clonality was higher at baseline than in age-matched healthy donors and tracked circulating CD8+ T-cell counts.

The germline CDR1 and CDR2 sequences are SGHRS and YFSETQ. The ends were cut back, 4 bases at V and 5 bases at J, with 18 bases in the middle. The length of the CDR3 is 15 residues. Sequenced by immunoSEQ multiplex PCR; TCRdb stores in-frame clones only, minus some. The repertoire holds hundreds of thousands of clones, with over 55% as singletons. Frozen-stored PBMCs produced approximately 1.9 micrograms of genomic DNA for TCR beta libraries. This sample comprised PBMCs, obtained after 36 months of ibrutinib treatment. The TCR comes from a human donor with chronic lymphocytic leukemia. The chain is built from TRBV5-1 and TRBJ2-5, with D perhaps matching TRBD2 (6 bases). The chain's CDR3 is CASSLRLHGGETQYF. The CDR3 coding sequence is TGCGCCAGCAGCCTCCGACTCCATGGGGGGGAGACCCAGTACTTC.